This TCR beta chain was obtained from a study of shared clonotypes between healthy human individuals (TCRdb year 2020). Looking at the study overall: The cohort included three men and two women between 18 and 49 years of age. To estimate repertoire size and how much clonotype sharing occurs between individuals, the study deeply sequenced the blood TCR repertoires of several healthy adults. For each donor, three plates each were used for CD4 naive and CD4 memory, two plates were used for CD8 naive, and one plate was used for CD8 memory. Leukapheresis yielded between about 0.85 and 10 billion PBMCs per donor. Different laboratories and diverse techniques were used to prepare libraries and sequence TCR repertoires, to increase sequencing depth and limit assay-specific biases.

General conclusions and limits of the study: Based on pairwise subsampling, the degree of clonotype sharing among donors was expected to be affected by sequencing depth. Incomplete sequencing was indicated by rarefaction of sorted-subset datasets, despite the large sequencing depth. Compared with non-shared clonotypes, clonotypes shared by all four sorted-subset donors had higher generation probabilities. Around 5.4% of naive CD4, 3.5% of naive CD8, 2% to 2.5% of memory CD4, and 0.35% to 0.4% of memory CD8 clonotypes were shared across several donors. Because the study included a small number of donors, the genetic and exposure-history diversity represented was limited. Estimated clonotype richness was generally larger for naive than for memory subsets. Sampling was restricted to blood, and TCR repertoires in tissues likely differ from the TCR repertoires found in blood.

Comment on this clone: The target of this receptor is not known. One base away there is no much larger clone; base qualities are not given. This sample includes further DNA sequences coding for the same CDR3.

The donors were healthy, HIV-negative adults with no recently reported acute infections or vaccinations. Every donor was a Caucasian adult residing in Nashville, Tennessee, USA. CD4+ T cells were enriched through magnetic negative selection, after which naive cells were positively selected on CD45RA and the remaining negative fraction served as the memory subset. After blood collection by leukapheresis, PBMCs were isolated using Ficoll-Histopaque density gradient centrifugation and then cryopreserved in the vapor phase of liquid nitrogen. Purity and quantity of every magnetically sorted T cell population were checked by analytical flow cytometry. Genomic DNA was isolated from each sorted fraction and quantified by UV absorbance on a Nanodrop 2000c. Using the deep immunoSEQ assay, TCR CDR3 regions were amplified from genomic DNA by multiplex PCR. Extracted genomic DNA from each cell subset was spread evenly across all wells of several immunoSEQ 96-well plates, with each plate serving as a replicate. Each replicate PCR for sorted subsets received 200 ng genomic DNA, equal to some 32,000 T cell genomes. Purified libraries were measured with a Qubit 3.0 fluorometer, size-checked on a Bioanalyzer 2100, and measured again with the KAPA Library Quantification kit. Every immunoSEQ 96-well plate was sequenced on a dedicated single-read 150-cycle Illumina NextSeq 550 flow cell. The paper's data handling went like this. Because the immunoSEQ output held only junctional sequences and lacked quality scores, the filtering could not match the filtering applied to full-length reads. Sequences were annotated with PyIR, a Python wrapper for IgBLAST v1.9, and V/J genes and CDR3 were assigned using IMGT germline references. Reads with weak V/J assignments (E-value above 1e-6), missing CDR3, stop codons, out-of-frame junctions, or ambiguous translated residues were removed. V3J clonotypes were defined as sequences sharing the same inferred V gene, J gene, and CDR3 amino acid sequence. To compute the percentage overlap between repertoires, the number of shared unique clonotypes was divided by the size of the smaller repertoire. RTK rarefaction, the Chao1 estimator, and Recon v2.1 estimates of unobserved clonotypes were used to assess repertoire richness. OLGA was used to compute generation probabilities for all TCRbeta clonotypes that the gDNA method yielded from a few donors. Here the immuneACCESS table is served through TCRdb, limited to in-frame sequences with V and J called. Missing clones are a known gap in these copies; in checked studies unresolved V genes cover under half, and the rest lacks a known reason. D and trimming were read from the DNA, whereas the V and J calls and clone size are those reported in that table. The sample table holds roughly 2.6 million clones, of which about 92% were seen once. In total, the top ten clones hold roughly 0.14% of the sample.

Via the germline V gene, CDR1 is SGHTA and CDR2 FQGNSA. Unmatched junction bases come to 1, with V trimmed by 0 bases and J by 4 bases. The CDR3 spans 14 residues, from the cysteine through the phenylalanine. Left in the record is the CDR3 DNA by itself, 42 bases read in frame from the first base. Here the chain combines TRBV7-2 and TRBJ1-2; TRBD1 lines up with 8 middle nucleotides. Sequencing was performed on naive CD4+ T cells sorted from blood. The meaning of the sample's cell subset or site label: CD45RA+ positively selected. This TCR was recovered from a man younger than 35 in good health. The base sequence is TGTGCCAGCAGCTTAGCACAGGGGGGCTATGGCTACACCTTC. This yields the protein CASSLAQGGYGYTF. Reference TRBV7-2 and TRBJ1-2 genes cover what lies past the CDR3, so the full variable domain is GAGVSQSPSNKVTEKGKDVELRCDPISGHTALYWYRQSLGQGLEFLIYFQGNSAPDKSGLPSDRFSAERTGGSVSTLTIQRTQQEDSAVYLCASSLAQGGYGYTFGSGTRLTVV.